This entry describes one T cell receptor (beta chain). Its antigen is currently unknown. The record originates from a study of regulatory T cells in long-lasting Graves disease. Investigators prepared the TCR beta libraries by applying iRepertoire HTBI primers and Arm-PCR of CDR3 regions. MiXCR, run by TCRdb on the multiplex PCR reads, gives a single entry per CDR3 protein. The table shows 350,000 to 550,000 distinct CDR3 sequences, with approximately 15% occurring only once. Time point defined: newly diagnosed GD, antithyroid drugs for less than 3 months. The TCR library was prepared using RNA isolated from PBMCs. Per American Thyroid Association guidelines, Graves' disease was diagnosed. Study-level results: The small sample size may have reduced accuracy. Persistent cases favored TRBV28, TRBJ1-2 and TRBJ2-5.

Germline CDR1 and CDR2: DFQATT and SNEGSKA (reference sequence). The CDR3 length is 14 residues. The germline V and J ends were trimmed by 6 bases and 3 bases, with 15 bases remaining between them. These same records also appear under a second study, on T cells in Graves' hyperthyroidism and ophthalmopathy. From that second work: Blood held most thyroid clonotypes expanded above 0.001 frequency.

The chain joins TRBV20-1 to TRBJ1-3, with a possible D match to TRBD1 (5 bases). This TCR was sampled from a woman between 50 and 59 years old with Graves disease. The input for sequencing was peripheral blood mononuclear cells (PBMCs), taken at new diagnosis, from a patient treated with antithyroid drugs. The CDR3 reads CSAGTGTHGNTIYF. DNA for the CDR3: TGCAGTGCCGGCACGGGGACCCATGGAAACACCATATATTTT.